Shown below are 28 T cell receptor beta chains from a single sample sequenced in a study of blood T cells in healthy people across ages. The authors ran a second PCR of roughly 6 to 12 cycles using a sample-barcoded 5' primer and a J-beta primer mix. TCRdb processed the 5' RACE reads anew with MiXCR; each CDR3 protein has one entry. The sample holds about 290,000 distinct CDR3 sequences; roughly 29% are singletons and the top ten take approximately 29%. Sequenced material: blood. Receptors originate from a woman aged 70 to 79 in good health.

The chain uses TRBV7-3 and TRBJ2-1; TRBD2 aligns across 7 bases. The germline CDR1 and CDR2 sequences are SGHTA and FQGTGA. CDR3 length: 14 residues. V gave up 4 bases and J gave up 7 bases; unmatched junction bases: 7. The CDR3 spells CASSYEGGWNEQFF. The CDR3 DNA sequence: TGTGCCAGCAGCTACGAGGGAGGGTGGAATGAGCAGTTCTTC.

The rearrangement joins TRBV5-1 to TRBJ1-1; 11 positions match TRBD1. The CDR3 spans 16 residues. V shed 4 bases, J shed 5 bases, and the junction held 10 bases outside the gene matches. Looked up from germline, CDR1 is SGHRS and CDR2 is YFSETQ. For the CDR3, the DNA is TGCGCCAGCAGCGCCGGGACAGGGGGACGTAGGACTGAAGCTTTCTTT. Translation gives CASSAGTGGRRTEAFF.

This clonotype was picked up one time. The chain is built from TRBV12-3 or TRBV12-4 and TRBJ2-3; D may be TRBD2 (5 bases). The CDR3 covers 14 residues. Trimming left V 3 bases short and J 5 bases short, with 12 bases between. CDR3 DNA: TGTGCCAGCAGTTTTAGACGGGGTCAAGATACGCAGTATTTT. Protein: CASSFRRGQDTQYF.

This clonotype was seen a handful of times. The J gene is TRBJ1-2, the V gene TRBV18, with 7 bases aligning to TRBD1. Germline V gene data show CDR1 as KGHSH and CDR2 as LQKENI. This CDR3 has 13 amino acids. V shed 5 bases and J 8 bases; nucleotides not matched to a gene: 8. The CDR3 coding sequence is TGTGCCAGCTCAAGACAGGGTGAGGACGGCTACACCTTC. Translation: CASSRQGEDGYTF.

The chain has TRBV15 and TRBJ2-5; unclear D gene. The CDR3 length is 15 residues. Germline V gene sequence: CDR1 LNHNV, CDR2 YYDKDF (reference sequence). V gave up 0 bases and J gave up 1 base, with 9 bases separating them. CDR3 nucleotide sequence: TGTGCCACCAGCAGAGATGAGCGCCCCCAAGAGACCCAGTACTTC. Protein product: CATSRDERPQETQYF.

This clonotype occurred a few times. The chain uses TRBV29-1 and TRBJ2-5; 11 bases line up with TRBD2. The J call may not be correct, given that the DNA end is closer to TRBJ2-1. CDR1 and CDR2 (germline): SQVTM, ANQGSEA. The CDR3 is made up of 13 amino acids. The CDR3 loop reads CSVGGLAEVEQFF. CDR3 nucleotides: TGCAGCGTGGGGGGACTAGCGGAAGTAGAGCAGTTCTTC.

As DNA, the CDR3 is TGCAGCGCTGACCCGGGACTAGCGAACTACAATGAGCAGTTCTTC. Encoded protein: CSADPGLANYNEQFF. The gene calls are TRBV29-1 and TRBJ2-1; 10 nucleotides align to TRBD2. The CDR3 is made up of 15 amino acids. J gave up 3 bases and V 7 bases, and 9 bases lay outside the gene matches. In germline, CDR1 is SQVTM, CDR2 ANQGSEA.

A note on this clonotype: It may be a read error: a sequence one base away is much more abundant. V usage is TRBV7-3 and J usage is TRBJ2-5; maybe TRBD2 (5 bases). The CDR3 consists of 13 residues. Germline V CDR1 and CDR2: SGHTA, FQGTGA. CDR3 DNA: TGTGGCAGCAGCTTAAATTCGGGGGAGACCCAGTACTTC. Amino acids: CGSSLNSGETQYF.

This clonotype was counted only a few times. J is TRBJ1-2 and V is TRBV5-1; 7 nucleotides align to TRBD1. V lost 0 bases, J lost 5 bases, and 1 base stayed unmatched. This CDR3 is 13 amino acids long. The V gene's germline CDR1 is SGHRS and CDR2 YFSETQ. CDR3 sequence: CASSLEQGYGYTF. DNA of the CDR3: TGCGCCAGCAGCTTGGAACAGGGGTATGGCTACACCTTC.

The chain employs TRBV19 and TRBJ2-5, with 8 bases lining up with TRBD2. The end of the DNA aligns better with TRBJ2-1, so the J call may be wrong. The CDR3 contains 16 residues. Germline-derived CDR1 and CDR2 are LNHDA and SQIVND (reference sequence). The CDR3 bases are TGTGCCAGTAGTACCCGGGCGGGAGGCCGCTACAATGAGCAGTTCTTC. Protein sequence: CASSTRAGGRYNEQFF.

The J gene is TRBJ2-3, the V gene TRBV20-1; unclear D gene. Germline V gene data show CDR1 as DFQATT and CDR2 as SNEGSKA (reference sequence). The CDR3 is 12 residues long. With 6 bases removed from V and 3 bases from J, the gap between germline ends came to 10 bases. This CDR3 is CSAQKKTDTQYF. The CDR3 nucleotides are TGCAGTGCCCAAAAAAAGACAGATACGCAGTATTTT.

To note about this clonotype: A much larger clone lies a single base off, so this may be a read error. This sequence joins TRBV3-1 and TRBJ1-3, with 7 bases that match TRBD1. J lost 8 bases, V lost 4 bases, and 14 bases had no gene match. The CDR3 has 16 amino acids. The V gene's germline CDR1 is LGHDT and CDR2 YNNKEL (reference sequence). The CDR3 coding sequence is TGTGCCAGCAGCCCACAAGCCGGGACAGCCGGGTACACCATATATTTT. Translating it yields CASSPQAGTAGYTIYF.

The gene calls are TRBV12-3 or TRBV12-4 and TRBJ2-3; 11 nucleotides match TRBD2. The CDR3 length is 18 residues. V was clipped by 5 bases and J by 1 base; unmatched bases: 11. The CDR3 bases are TGTGCCAGCAGTCGCGACCGGCTAGCGGGGGGCCGCACAGATACGCAGTATTTT. Translation gives CASSRDRLAGGRTDTQYF.

This clonotype was counted a few times. The chain links TRBV7-2 to TRBJ2-5; D gene uncertain. The better agreement between TRBJ2-7 and the DNA end casts doubt on the J call. This CDR3 has 15 amino acids. Germline CDR1 reads SGHTA; CDR2 reads FQGNSA. The CDR3 loop reads CASSLARGGVHEQYF. CDR3 coding DNA: TGTGCCAGCAGCTTAGCCCGTGGCGGCGTACACGAGCAGTACTTC.

This clonotype has just a few counts. One junction end disagrees with the germline gene, perhaps due to a read error. The V call is TRBV7-6, the J call TRBJ2-6; D unclear. The germline V gene has CDR1 SGHVS and CDR2 FNYEAQ. The CDR3 has 15 residues. The CDR3 bases are TGTGCCAGCAGCAATGACAACTCTGAGGCCAACGTCCTGACTTTC. Its translation: CASSNDNSEANVLTF.

This clonotype was found a few times. This chain uses TRBV7-2 with TRBJ2-1; the D gene is possibly TRBD1 (6 bases). The ends were cut back, 4 bases at V and 1 base at J, with 11 bases in the middle. Germline V CDR1 and CDR2: SGHTA, FQGNSA. This CDR3 spans 15 amino acids. In nucleotides, the CDR3 is TGTGCCAGCAGCTCCCAGGGGATTTCCTACAATGAGCAGTTCTTC. Its protein product is CASSSQGISYNEQFF.

This rearrangement joins TRBV7-2 to TRBJ2-5; no reliable D call. CDR3 length equals 13 residues. Trimming shortened V by 5 bases and J by 5 bases, and 12 bases separated the two germline ends. CDR1 SGHTA and CDR2 FQGNSA come from the germline V gene. The chain's CDR3 is CASSIRWAETQYF. CDR3 bases: TGTGCCAGCAGCATACGATGGGCGGAGACCCAGTACTTC.

The V and J genes are TRBV5-1 and TRBJ2-5; D uncertain. The tail of the sequence fits TRBJ2-7 better, so the J call may be wrong. The germline gives CDR1 SGHRS, CDR2 YFSETQ. The CDR3 sequence is 14 residues long. The CDR3 loop reads CASSISRTSYEQYF. CDR3 bases: TGCGCCAGCAGCATATCGAGGACCTCCTACGAGCAGTACTTC.

This clonotype appeared a few times. The CDR3 loop reads CASSSQGLREKLFF. The CDR3 DNA is TGCGCCAGCAGTTCCCAGGGACTTCGGGAAAAACTGTTTTTT. The chain joins TRBV5-1 to TRBJ1-4; weak D call: TRBD1 (5 bases). V was shortened by 5 bases and J by 8 bases, with 16 bases between the two germline ends. CDR1 is SGHRS, CDR2 YFSETQ, per germline. The CDR3 runs to 14 residues.

This clonotype was recorded a few times. This sequence joins TRBV2 and TRBJ2-1; D might be TRBD2 (5 bases). The length of the CDR3 is 14 residues. CDR1 and CDR2 from the germline V gene are SNHLY and FYNNEI. The V and J ends lost 7 bases and 7 bases respectively, with 17 bases between them. The CDR3 DNA sequence: TGTGCCAGCACTTCGAGGGCCTCTGGAAATGAGCAGTTCTTC. Protein sequence: CASTSRASGNEQFF.

In this sample, this clonotype turned up a few times. The J gene is TRBJ1-5, the V gene TRBV6-1; the D is unclear. The CDR3 has 13 amino acids. V gave up 6 bases and J gave up 4 bases, with 10 bases separating them. Germline CDR1 reads MNHNS; CDR2 reads SASEGT. The CDR3 coding sequence is TGTGCCAGCAGGTCATATAGTAATCAGCCCCAGCATTTT. It yields the protein CASRSYSNQPQHF.

The V gene is TRBV5-1, the J gene TRBJ1-2, with a tentative D call TRBD1 (5 bases). The V and J ends lost 0 bases and 4 bases respectively, with 13 bases between them. Germline-derived CDR1 and CDR2 are SGHRS and YFSETQ. This CDR3 is 15 amino acids long. Here the CDR3 DNA reads TGCGCCAGCAGCTTGGGCGAGGGGAAGGTCTATGGCTACACCTTC. Protein product: CASSLGEGKVYGYTF.

The chain employs TRBV12-3 or TRBV12-4 and TRBJ2-7; 7 positions agree with TRBD1. After removal of 3 bases from V and 5 bases from J, the junction contained 7 bases not matched to a gene. This CDR3 is built from 14 residues. The CDR3 coding sequence is TGTGCCAGCAGTTTTCCGGGACAGTACCACGAGCAGTACTTC. This gives the protein CASSFPGQYHEQYF.

This clonotype was seen just once. This chain links TRBV20-1 with TRBJ2-5; 7 positions match TRBD2. Matching the DNA end better, TRBJ2-1 makes the J call doubtful. Germline CDR1 is DFQATT and CDR2 is SNEGSKA (reference sequence). This CDR3 contains 15 residues. The CDR3 DNA reads as TGCAGTGCTAGCCGCCTAGCGGTGGGGGGGAATGAGCAGTTCTTC. Amino acid sequence: CSASRLAVGGNEQFF.

The rearrangement links TRBV7-2 to TRBJ2-7; the D call may be TRBD1 or TRBD2 (7 bases each). Deletions cut 5 bases from V and 3 bases from J, with 17 bases between. The CDR3 runs to 15 residues. Germline V gene lookup returns CDR1 SGHTA and CDR2 FQGNSA. CDR3 amino acids: CASSEGGGGLYEQYF. For the CDR3, the DNA is TGTGCCAGCAGCGAAGGGGGAGGGGGCCTCTACGAGCAGTACTTC.

The V call is TRBV5-1, the J call TRBJ1-4; the D gene is possibly TRBD1 (6 bases). The V gene lost 4 bases and the J gene lost 4 bases, with 11 bases spanning the gap. The CDR3 sequence is 14 residues long. CDR1 SGHRS and CDR2 YFSETQ come from the germline V gene. CDR3 residues: CASSITRGNEKLFF. The CDR3 coding sequence is TGCGCCAGCAGCATTACCAGGGGTAATGAAAAACTGTTTTTT.

At least ten counts were recorded for this clonotype. This rearrangement joins TRBV3-1 to TRBJ2-5; 7 nucleotides agree with TRBD2. Near its end, the DNA agrees better with TRBJ2-1, so the J call may be wrong. Germline V gene sequence: CDR1 LGHDT, CDR2 YNNKEL (reference sequence). CDR3 length equals 14 residues. CDR3 sequence reads: CASSQDGVGGRQFF. The CDR3 region has the DNA TGTGCCAGCAGCCAAGACGGAGTCGGCGGGAGACAGTTCTTC.

This clonotype was recorded many times. The chain is built from TRBV4-3 and TRBJ2-7; TRBD2 aligns across 11 bases. The ends lost 3 bases at V and 3 bases at J; junction bases unmatched: 10. The length of the CDR3 is 17 residues. The germline V gene encodes CDR1 LGHNA and CDR2 YSLEER. The DNA of the CDR3 is TGCGCCAGCAGCCAGGGACCGGGACTAGCGGTTAACTACGAGCAGTACTTC. It yields the protein CASSQGPGLAVNYEQYF.